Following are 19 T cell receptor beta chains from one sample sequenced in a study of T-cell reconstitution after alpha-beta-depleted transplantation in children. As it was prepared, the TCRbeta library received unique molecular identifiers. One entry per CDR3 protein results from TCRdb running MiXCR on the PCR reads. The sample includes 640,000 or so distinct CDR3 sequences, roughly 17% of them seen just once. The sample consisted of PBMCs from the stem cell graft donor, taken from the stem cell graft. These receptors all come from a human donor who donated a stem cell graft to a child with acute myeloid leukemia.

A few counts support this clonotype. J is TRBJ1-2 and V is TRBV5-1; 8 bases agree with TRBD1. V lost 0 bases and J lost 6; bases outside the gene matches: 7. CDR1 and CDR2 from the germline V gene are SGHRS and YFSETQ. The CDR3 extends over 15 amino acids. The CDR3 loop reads CASSLGTGRRHGYTF. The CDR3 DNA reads TGCGCCAGCAGCTTGGGGACAGGGCGGCGTCATGGCTACACCTTC.

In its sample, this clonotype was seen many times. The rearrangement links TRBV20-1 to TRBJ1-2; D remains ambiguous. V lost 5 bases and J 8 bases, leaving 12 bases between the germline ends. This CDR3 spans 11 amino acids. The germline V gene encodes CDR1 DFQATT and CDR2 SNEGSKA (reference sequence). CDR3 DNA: TGCAGTGCTGCAGGAAGCTTAGGCTACACCTTC. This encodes CSAAGSLGYTF.

The CDR3 loop is CASMTYRANYGYTF. Written as DNA, the CDR3 is TGTGCCAGCATGACGTACAGAGCCAACTATGGCTACACCTTC. The V gene is TRBV6-1, the J gene TRBJ1-2; no clear D. The V gene lost 7 bases and the J gene lost 2 bases, with 14 bases spanning the gap. Germline lookup yields CDR1 MNHNS and CDR2 SASEGT. The CDR3 length is 14 residues.

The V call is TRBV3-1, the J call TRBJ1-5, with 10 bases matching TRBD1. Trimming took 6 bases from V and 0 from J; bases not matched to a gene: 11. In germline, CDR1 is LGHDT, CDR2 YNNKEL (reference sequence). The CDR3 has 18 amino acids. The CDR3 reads CASRMGQGRINSNQPQHF. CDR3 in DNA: TGTGCCAGCAGGATGGGACAGGGGAGGATTAATAGCAATCAGCCCCAGCATTTT.

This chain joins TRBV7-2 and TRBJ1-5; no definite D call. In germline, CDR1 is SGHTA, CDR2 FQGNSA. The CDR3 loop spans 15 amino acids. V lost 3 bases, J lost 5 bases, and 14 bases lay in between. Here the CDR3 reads CASSLNAGIDQPQHF. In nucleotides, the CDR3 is TGTGCCAGCAGCTTGAACGCGGGGATCGATCAGCCCCAGCATTTT.

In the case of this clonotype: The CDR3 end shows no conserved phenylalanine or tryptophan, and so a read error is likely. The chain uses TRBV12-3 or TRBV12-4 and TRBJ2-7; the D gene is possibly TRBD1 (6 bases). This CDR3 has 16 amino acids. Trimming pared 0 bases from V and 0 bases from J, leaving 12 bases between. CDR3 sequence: CASSLALGHSSYEQYL. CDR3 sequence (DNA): TGTGCCAGCAGTTTAGCGCTGGGACATAGCTCCTACGAGCAGTACTTA.

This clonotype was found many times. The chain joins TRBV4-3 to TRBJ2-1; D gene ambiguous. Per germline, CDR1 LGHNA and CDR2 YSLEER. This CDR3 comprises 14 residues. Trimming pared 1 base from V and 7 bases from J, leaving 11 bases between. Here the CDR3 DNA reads TGCGCCAGCAGCCAAGCCGGGTATGGGAATGAGCAGTTCTTC. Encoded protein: CASSQAGYGNEQFF.

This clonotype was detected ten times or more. The CDR3: CSALKDRGSQPQHF. CDR3 DNA sequence: TGCAGTGCCCTAAAGGACAGGGGTAGTCAGCCCCAGCATTTT. V usage is TRBV20-1 and J usage is TRBJ1-5; 9 bases fit TRBD1. CDR3 length equals 14 residues. Germline assignment: CDR1 DFQATT and CDR2 SNEGSKA (reference sequence). V trimming: 6 bases; J trimming: 6 bases; junction bases outside the gene matches: 9.

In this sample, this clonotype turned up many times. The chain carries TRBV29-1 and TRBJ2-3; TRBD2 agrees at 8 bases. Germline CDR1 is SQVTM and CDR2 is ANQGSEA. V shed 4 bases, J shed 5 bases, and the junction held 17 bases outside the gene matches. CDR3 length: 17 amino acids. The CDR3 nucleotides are TGCAGCGTTGGGAGGGAGCGGGGGCGAAATACATTAGATACGCAGTATTTT. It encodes CSVGRERGRNTLDTQYF.

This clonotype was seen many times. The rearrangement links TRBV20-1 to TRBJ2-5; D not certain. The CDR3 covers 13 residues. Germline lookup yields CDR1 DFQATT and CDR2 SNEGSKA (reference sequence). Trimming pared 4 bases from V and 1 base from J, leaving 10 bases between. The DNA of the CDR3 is TGCAGTGCTAATTTGGGGTCCCAAGAGACCCAGTACTTC. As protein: CSANLGSQETQYF.

The CDR3: CSARDMGGGRGAEKLFF. The CDR3 DNA reads as TGCAGTGCTAGAGATATGGGGGGCGGTAGGGGGGCTGAAAAACTGTTTTTT. The rearrangement links TRBV20-1 to TRBJ1-4; D is possibly TRBD1 (6 bases). The germline CDR1 and CDR2 sequences are DFQATT and SNEGSKA (reference sequence). This CDR3 comprises 17 residues. V lost 0 bases and J 7 bases, leaving 21 bases between the germline ends.

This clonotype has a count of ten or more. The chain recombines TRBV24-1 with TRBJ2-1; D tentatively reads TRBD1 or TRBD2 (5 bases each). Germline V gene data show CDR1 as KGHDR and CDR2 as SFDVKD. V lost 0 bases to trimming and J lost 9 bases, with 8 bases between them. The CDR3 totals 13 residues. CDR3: CATSDLLRGEQFF. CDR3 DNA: TGTGCCACCAGTGATTTGCTGAGGGGTGAGCAGTTCTTC.

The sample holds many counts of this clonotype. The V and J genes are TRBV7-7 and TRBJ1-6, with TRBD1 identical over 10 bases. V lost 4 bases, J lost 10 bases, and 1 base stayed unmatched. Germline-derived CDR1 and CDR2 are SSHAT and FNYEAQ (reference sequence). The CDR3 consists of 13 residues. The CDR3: CASSSGQGSPLHF. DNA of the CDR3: TGTGCCAGCAGCTCGGGACAGGGGTCACCCCTCCACTTT.

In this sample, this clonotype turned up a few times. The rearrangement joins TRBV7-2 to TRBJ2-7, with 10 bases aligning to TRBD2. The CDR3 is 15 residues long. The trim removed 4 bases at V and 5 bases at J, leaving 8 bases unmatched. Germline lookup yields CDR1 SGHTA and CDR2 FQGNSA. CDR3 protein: CASSSPGLANDEQYF. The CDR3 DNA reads TGTGCCAGCAGCTCACCGGGACTAGCGAACGACGAGCAGTACTTC.

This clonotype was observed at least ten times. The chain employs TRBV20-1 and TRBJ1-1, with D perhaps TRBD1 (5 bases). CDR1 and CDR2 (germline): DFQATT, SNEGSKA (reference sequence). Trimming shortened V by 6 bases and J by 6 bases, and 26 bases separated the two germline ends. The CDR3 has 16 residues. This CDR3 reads CSASAGTALGHAEAFF. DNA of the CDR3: TGCAGTGCGAGTGCCGGTACCGCGTTGGGGCACGCTGAAGCTTTCTTT.

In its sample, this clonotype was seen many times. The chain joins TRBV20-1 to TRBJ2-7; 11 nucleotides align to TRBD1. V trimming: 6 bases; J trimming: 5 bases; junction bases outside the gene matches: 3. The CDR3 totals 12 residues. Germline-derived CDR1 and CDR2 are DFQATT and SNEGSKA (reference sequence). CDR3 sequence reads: CSAGGQGDEQYV. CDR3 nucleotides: TGCAGTGCCGGGGGACAGGGGGACGAGCAGTACGTC.

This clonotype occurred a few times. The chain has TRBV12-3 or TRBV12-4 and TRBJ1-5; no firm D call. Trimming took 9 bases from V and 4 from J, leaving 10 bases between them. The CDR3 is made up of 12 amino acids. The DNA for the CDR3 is TGTGCCAGTGCTGTAGGGAATCAGCCCCAGCATTTT. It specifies CASAVGNQPQHF.

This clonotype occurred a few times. In nucleotides, the CDR3 is TGTGCCAGCAGCCGAATCTCCAGCACCTCACCCCTCCACTTT. Translated, it gives CASSRISSTSPLHF. The genes are TRBV7-8 and TRBJ1-6, with no clear D. This CDR3 has 14 residues. V was clipped by 5 bases and J by 10 bases, with 15 bases between them. In germline, CDR1 is SGHVS, CDR2 FQNEAQ. Full variable domain (outside the CDR3, taken from reference TRBV7-8 and TRBJ1-6): GAGVSQSPRYKVAKRGQDVALRCDPISGHVSLFWYQQALGQGPEFLTYFQNEAQLDKSGLPSDRFFAERPEGSVSTLKIQRTQQEDSAVYLCASSRISSTSPLHFGNGTRLTVT.

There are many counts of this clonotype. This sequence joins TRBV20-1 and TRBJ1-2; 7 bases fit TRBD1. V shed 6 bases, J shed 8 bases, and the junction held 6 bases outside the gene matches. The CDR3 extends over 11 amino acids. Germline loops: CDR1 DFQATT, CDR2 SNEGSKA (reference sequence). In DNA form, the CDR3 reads TGCAGTGCAAGACAGGGCGGCGGCTACACCTTC. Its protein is CSARQGGGYTF.